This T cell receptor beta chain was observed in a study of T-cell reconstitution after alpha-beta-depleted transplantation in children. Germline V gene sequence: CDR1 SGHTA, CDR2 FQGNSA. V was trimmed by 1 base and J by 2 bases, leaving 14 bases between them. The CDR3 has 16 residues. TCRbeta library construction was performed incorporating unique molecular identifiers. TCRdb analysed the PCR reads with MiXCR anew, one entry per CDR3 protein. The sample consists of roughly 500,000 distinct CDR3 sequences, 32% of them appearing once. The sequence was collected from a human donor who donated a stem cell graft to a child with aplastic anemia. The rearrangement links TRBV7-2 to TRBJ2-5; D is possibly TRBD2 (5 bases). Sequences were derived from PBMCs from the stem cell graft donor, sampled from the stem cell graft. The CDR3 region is CASSLEAGSLQETQYF. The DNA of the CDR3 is TGTGCCAGCAGCTTAGAGGCGGGTAGCCTACAAGAGACCCAGTACTTC.